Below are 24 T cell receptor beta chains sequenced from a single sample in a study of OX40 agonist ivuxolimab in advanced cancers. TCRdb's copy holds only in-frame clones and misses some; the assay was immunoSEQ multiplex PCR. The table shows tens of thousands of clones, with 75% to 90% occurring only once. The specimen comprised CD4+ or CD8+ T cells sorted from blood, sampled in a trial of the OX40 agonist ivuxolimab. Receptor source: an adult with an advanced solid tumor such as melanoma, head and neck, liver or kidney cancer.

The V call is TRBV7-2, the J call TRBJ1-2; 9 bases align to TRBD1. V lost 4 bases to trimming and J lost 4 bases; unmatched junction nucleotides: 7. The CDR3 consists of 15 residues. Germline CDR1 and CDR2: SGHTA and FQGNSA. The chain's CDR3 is CASSSTGGNGYGYTF. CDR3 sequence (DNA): TGTGCCAGCAGCTCCACAGGGGGCAACGGCTATGGCTACACCTTC.

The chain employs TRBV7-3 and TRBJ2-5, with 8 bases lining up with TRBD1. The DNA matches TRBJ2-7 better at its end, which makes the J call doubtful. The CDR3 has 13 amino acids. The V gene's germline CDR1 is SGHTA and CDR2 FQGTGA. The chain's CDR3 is CASSPGQGPEQYF. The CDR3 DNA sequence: TGTGCCAGCAGCCCCGGACAGGGACCCGAGCAGTACTTC.

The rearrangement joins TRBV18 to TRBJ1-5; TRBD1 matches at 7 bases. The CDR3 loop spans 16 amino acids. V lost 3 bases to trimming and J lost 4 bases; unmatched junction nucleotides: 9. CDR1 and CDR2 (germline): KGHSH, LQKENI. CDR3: CASSPTGAVLNQPQHF. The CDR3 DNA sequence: TGTGCCAGCTCACCCACAGGGGCGGTCTTAAATCAGCCCCAGCATTTT.

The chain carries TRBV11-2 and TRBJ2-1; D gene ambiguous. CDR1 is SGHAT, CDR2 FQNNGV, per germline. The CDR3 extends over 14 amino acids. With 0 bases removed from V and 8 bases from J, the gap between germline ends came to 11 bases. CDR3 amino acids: CASSLDMGSDEQFF. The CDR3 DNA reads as TGTGCCAGCAGCTTAGATATGGGTTCCGATGAGCAGTTCTTC.

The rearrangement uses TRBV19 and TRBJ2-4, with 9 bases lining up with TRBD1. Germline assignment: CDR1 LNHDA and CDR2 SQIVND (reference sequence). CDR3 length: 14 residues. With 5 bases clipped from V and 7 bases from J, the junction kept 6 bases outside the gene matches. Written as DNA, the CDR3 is TGTGCCAGTAGTCCGAGACAGGGGGTCAACATTCAGTACTTC. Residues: CASSPRQGVNIQYF. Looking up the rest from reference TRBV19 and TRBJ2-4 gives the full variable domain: DGGITQSPKYLFRKEGQNVTLSCEQNLNHDAMYWYRQDPGQGLRLIYYSQIVNDFQKGDIAEGYSVSREKKESFPLTVTSAQKNPTAFYLCASSPRQGVNIQYFGAGTRLSVL.

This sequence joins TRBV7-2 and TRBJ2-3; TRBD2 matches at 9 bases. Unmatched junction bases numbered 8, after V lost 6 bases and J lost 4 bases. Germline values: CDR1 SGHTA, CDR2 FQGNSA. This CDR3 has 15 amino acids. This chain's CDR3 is CASSGSGGRADTQYF. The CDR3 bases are TGTGCCAGCAGTGGGAGCGGGGGGCGGGCAGATACGCAGTATTTT.

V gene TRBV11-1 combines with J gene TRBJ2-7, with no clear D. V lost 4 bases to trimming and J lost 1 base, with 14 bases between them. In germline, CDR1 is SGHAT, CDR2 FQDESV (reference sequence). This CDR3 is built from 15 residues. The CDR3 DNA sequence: TGTGCCAGCAGCTCCTATACCGGGCCGTCCTACGAGCAGTACTTC. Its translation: CASSSYTGPSYEQYF.

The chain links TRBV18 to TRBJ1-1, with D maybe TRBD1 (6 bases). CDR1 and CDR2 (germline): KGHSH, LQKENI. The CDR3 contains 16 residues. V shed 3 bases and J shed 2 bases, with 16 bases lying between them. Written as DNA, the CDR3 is TGTGCCAGCTCACCGCGAGGGCAGGGGCTAAACACTGAAGCTTTCTTT. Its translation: CASSPRGQGLNTEAFF.

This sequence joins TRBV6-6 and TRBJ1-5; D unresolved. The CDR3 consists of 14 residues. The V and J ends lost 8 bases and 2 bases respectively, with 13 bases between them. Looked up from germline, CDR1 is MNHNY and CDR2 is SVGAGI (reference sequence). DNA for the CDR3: TGTGCCAGCGGGATTCCGGGTGGCAATCAGCCCCAGCATTTT. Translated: CASGIPGGNQPQHF.

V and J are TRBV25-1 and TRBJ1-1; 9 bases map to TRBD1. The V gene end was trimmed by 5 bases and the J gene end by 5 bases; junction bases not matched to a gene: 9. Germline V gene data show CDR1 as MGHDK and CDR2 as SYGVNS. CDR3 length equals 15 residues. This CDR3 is CASSSLQGAGTEAFF. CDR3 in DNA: TGTGCCAGCAGTAGCTTACAGGGGGCTGGTACTGAAGCTTTCTTT.

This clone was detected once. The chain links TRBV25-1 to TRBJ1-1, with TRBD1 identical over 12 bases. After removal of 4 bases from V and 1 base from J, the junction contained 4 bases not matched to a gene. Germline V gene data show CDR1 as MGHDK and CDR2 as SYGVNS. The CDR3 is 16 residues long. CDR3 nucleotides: TGTGCCAGCAGTGTCGGGACAGGGGGCCGGAACACTGAAGCTTTCTTT. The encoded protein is CASSVGTGGRNTEAFF.

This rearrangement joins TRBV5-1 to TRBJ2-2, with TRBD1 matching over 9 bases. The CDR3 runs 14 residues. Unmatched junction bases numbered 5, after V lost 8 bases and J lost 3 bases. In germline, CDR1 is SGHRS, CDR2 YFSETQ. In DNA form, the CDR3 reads TGCGCCAGTCTACAGGGGGCGGACACCGGGGAGCTGTTTTTT. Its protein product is CASLQGADTGELFF.

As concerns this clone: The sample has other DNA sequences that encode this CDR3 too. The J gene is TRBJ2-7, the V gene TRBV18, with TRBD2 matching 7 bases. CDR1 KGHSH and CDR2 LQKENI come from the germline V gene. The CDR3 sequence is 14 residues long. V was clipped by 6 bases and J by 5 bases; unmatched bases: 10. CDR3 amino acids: CASSSGLGGDEQYF. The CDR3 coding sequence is TGTGCCAGCTCTTCGGGGCTGGGAGGGGACGAGCAGTACTTC.

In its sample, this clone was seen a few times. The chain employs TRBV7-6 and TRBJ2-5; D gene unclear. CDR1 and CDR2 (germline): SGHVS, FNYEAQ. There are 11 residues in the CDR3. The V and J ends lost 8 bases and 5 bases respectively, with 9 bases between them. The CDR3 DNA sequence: TGTGCCAGCGGCTACGGGGAGACCCAGTACTTC. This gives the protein CASGYGETQYF.

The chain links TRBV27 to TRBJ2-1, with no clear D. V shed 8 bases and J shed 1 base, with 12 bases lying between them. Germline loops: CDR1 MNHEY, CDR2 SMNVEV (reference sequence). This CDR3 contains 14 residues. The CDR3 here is CASAGRASYNEQFF. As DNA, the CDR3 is TGTGCCAGCGCCGGCCGGGCGTCCTACAATGAGCAGTTCTTC.

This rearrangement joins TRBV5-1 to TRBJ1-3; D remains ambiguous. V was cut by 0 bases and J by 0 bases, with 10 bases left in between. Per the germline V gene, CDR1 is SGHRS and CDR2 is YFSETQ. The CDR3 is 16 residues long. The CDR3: CASSLVSGDSGNTIYF. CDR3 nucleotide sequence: TGCGCCAGCAGCTTGGTGAGCGGGGACTCTGGAAACACCATATATTTT. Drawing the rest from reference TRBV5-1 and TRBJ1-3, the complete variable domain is KAGVTQTPRYLIKTRGQQVTLSCSPISGHRSVSWYQQTPGQGLQFLFEYFSETQRNKGNFPGRFSGRQFSNSRSEMNVSTLELGDSALYLCASSLVSGDSGNTIYFGEGSWLTVV.

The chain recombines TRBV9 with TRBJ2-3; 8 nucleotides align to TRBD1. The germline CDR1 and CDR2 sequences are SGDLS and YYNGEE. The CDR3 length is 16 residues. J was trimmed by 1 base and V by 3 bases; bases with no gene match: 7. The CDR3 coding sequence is TGTGCCAGCAGCGCACTACAGGGGGTAGGCACAGATACGCAGTATTTT. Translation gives CASSALQGVGTDTQYF.

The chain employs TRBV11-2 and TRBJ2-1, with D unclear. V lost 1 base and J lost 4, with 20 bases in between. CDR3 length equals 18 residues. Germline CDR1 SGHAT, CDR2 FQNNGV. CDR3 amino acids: CASSLGKSRTLHYNEQFF. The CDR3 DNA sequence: TGTGCCAGCAGCTTAGGGAAAAGCCGGACCCTACATTACAATGAGCAGTTCTTC.

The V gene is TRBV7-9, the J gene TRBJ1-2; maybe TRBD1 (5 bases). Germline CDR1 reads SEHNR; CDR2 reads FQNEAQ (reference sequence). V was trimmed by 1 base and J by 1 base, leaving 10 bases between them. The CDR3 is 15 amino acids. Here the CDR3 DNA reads TGTGCCAGCAGCTTAGGTAGAGGACATAACTATGGCTACACCTTC. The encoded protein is CASSLGRGHNYGYTF. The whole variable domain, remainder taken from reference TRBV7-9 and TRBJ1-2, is DTGVSQNPRHKITKRGQNVTFRCDPISEHNRLYWYRQTLGQGPEFLTYFQNEAQLEKSRLLSDRFSAERPKGSFSTLEIQRTEQGDSAMYLCASSLGRGHNYGYTFGSGTRLTVV.

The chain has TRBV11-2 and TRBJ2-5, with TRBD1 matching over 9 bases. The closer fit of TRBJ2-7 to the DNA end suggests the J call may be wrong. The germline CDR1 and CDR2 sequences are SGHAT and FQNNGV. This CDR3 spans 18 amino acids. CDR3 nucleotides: TGTGCCAGCAGCCCGACAGGGGGAGGAGAACAGGCGACCTACGAGCAGTACTTC. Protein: CASSPTGGGEQATYEQYF.

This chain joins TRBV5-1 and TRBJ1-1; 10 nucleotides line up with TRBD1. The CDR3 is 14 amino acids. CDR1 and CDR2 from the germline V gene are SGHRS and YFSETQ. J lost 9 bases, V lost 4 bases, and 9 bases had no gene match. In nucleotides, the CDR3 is TGCGCCAGCAGCCTGGACAGGGGGAGGGAAAAAGCTTTCTTT. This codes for CASSLDRGREKAFF.

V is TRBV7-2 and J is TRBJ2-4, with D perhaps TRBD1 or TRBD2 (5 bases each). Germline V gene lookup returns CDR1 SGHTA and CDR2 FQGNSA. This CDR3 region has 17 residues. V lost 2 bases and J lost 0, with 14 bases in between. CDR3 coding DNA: TGTGCCAGCAGCTTAAGGGACGCGGACTTAGCCAAAAACATTCAGTACTTC. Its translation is CASSLRDADLAKNIQYF.

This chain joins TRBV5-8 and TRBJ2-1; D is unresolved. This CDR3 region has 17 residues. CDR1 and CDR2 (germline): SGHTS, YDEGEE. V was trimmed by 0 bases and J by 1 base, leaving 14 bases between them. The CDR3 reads CASSLARSWESYNEQFF. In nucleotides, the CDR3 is TGTGCCAGCAGCTTGGCGCGGAGCTGGGAATCCTACAATGAGCAGTTCTTC. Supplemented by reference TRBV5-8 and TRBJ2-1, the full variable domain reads EAGVTQSPTHLIKTRGQQATLRCSPISGHTSVYWYQQALGLGLQFLLWYDEGEERNRGNFPPRFSGRQFPNYSSELNVNALELEDSALYLCASSLARSWESYNEQFFGPGTRLTVL.

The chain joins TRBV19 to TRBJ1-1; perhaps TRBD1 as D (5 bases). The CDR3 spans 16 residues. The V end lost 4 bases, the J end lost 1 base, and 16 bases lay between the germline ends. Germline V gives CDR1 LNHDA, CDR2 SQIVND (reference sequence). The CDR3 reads CASSTPGSPSNTEAFF. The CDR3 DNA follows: TGTGCCAGTAGTACACCAGGGAGCCCCTCGAACACTGAAGCTTTCTTT.